This TCR beta chain was captured by sequencing in a study of cytomegalovirus exposure and HLA in healthy donors. Findings of the study overall: Analysis performed later found 16,000 or so TCR beta sequences associated with HLA alleles at 0.05 false discovery rate. More clonal expansion characterized HLA-associated TCR beta chains than equally common others in a later analysis. In a later analysis, a missense DCLRE1C variant was linked to TCR beta V- and J-gene trimming.

Germline lookup yields CDR1 SSHAT and CDR2 FNYEAQ (reference sequence). This CDR3 is 15 amino acids long. The study sampled nominally healthy donors, though unrecorded immune exposures were likely. Comment on this clone: What it recognizes is unknown. A junction boundary mismatches the germline segment, possibly from a read error.

Primers: 60 Vbeta forward and 13 Jbeta reverse. Assay used: immunoSEQ multiplex PCR; TCRdb lists only in-frame clones, some missing. The repertoire consists of 210,000 or so clones, with approximately 80% occurring once and the leading ten covering roughly 0.75%. This clonotype was obtained from a boy between 2 and 10 years old in good health and CMV-seronegative. Input material: PBMCs. V gene TRBV7-7 combines with J gene TRBJ2-1, with D perhaps TRBD2 (6 bases). CDR3 nucleotide sequence: TGTGCTAGCAGCTTTAGATTAGCGGACCCCAATGAGCAGTTCTTC. Amino acids: CASSFRLADPNEQFF.